Presented here are 17 T cell receptor beta chains from one specimen sequenced in a study of neoadjuvant anti-PD-1 for oral cavity cancer. Specified time point: after neoadjuvant nivolumab, at surgical resection. Generated by immunoSEQ multiplex PCR, the TCRdb table keeps only in-frame clones and is missing some. The data show 13,000 to 15,000 clones, with just under 75% seen just once and 2.5% to 3% held by the top ten. The source was PBMCs, collected after nivolumab (anti-PD-1) treatment. The source is a person aged 40 to 85 with oral cavity squamous cell carcinoma.

The J gene is TRBJ2-7, the V gene TRBV28, with TRBD1 identical over 8 bases. Germline V gene data show CDR1 as MDHEN and CDR2 as SYDVKM. V dropped 7 bases and J dropped 6; count of bases not matched to a gene: 11. The CDR3 is 14 amino acids. The CDR3 DNA follows: TGTGCCAGCACACGGGGGACAGGCCCATTCGAGCAGTACTTC. It encodes CASTRGTGPFEQYF.

The J gene is TRBJ2-1, the V gene TRBV5-5; D gene unclear. This CDR3 has 13 amino acids. V lost 2 bases, J lost 8 bases, and 11 bases lay in between. Looked up from germline, CDR1 is SGHKS and CDR2 is YYEKEE (reference sequence). CDR3 in amino acids: CASSFKQEDEQFF. DNA for the CDR3: TGTGCCAGCAGCTTTAAGCAAGAGGATGAGCAGTTCTTC.

The rearrangement joins TRBV2 to TRBJ2-7, with 7 positions matching TRBD2. V lost 0 bases, J lost 9 bases, and 5 bases stayed unmatched. From germline, CDR1 is SNHLY and CDR2 FYNNEI. This CDR3 comprises 13 residues. The CDR3 protein is CASSEAPGGRQYF. The DNA of the CDR3 is TGTGCCAGCAGTGAAGCCCCGGGGGGTCGGCAGTACTTC.

The chain uses TRBV18 and TRBJ2-3; the match to TRBD2 covers 7 bases. Looked up from germline, CDR1 is KGHSH and CDR2 is LQKENI. The CDR3 contains 15 residues. The ends lost 6 bases at V and 3 bases at J; junction bases unmatched: 9. The CDR3 DNA follows: TGTGCCAGCTCGCTGGGCGGGAGCAGGACAGATACGCAGTATTTT. Encoded protein: CASSLGGSRTDTQYF. Full variable domain (remainder filled in from reference TRBV18 and TRBJ2-3): NAGVMQNPRHLVRRRGQEARLRCSPMKGHSHVYWYRQLPEEGLKFMVYLQKENIIDESGMPKERFSAEFPKEGPSILRIQQVVRGDSAAYFCASSLGGSRTDTQYFGPGTRLTVL.

The genes are TRBV25-1 and TRBJ2-1, with 7 bases matching TRBD1. Germline CDR1 reads MGHDK; CDR2 reads SYGVNS. The V gene end was trimmed by 4 bases and the J gene end by 0 bases; junction bases not matched to a gene: 3. This CDR3 region has 15 residues. CDR3 protein: CASSGTGSSYNEQFF. In DNA form, the CDR3 reads TGTGCCAGCAGTGGGACAGGTAGCTCCTACAATGAGCAGTTCTTC.

J is TRBJ2-5 and V is TRBV30; D unclear. CDR3 length equals 13 residues. Between the trimmed V and J ends, which lost 4 bases and 0 bases, there was a span of 9 bases. From germline, CDR1 is GTSNPN and CDR2 SVGIG (reference sequence). The DNA for the CDR3 is TGTGCCTGGACCTGGGCGGACCAAGAGACCCAGTACTTC. Residues: CAWTWADQETQYF.

The rearrangement links TRBV14 to TRBJ2-1, with 8 positions matching TRBD2. The CDR3 is 16 amino acids. Germline CDR1 reads SGHDN; CDR2 reads FVKESK. Trimming cost V 0 bases and J 8 bases; bases outside gene matches: 9. The CDR3: CASSQDMQRESDEQFF. DNA of the CDR3: TGTGCCAGCAGCCAAGATATGCAGCGGGAGAGCGATGAGCAGTTCTTC.

This clone was detected only once. The chain carries TRBV30 and TRBJ2-1; 9 bases map to TRBD1. Unmatched junction bases numbered 4, after V lost 0 bases and J lost 1 base. The CDR3 is 16 amino acids. Germline loops: CDR1 GTSNPN, CDR2 SVGIG (reference sequence). CDR3 amino acids: CAWSVGGTGSYNEQFF. Here the CDR3 DNA reads TGTGCCTGGAGTGTAGGCGGGACAGGGTCCTACAATGAGCAGTTCTTC.

This clone showed up just once. DNA for the CDR3: TGTGCCAGCAGCTTGATCCGATTGGGGGCGACAACCGGGGAGCTGTTTTTT. The encoded protein is CASSLIRLGATTGELFF. The V gene is TRBV11-2, the J gene TRBJ2-2; D is possibly TRBD1 (6 bases). The CDR3 totals 17 residues. V was shortened by 3 bases and J by 5 bases, with 19 bases between the two germline ends. Germline V lookup: CDR1 SGHAT, CDR2 FQNNGV.

This sequence joins TRBV19 and TRBJ2-1, with 8 bases fitting TRBD1. After removal of 5 bases from V and 0 bases from J, the junction contained 6 bases not matched to a gene. The CDR3 sequence is 16 residues long. Germline V gene sequence: CDR1 LNHDA, CDR2 SQIVND (reference sequence). The CDR3 DNA reads as TGTGCCAGTAGTTCTTCCGGGACAGGCTCCTACAATGAGCAGTTCTTC. This codes for CASSSSGTGSYNEQFF. The whole variable domain, remainder taken from reference TRBV19 and TRBJ2-1, is DGGITQSPKYLFRKEGQNVTLSCEQNLNHDAMYWYRQDPGQGLRLIYYSQIVNDFQKGDIAEGYSVSREKKESFPLTVTSAQKNPTAFYLCASSSSGTGSYNEQFFGPGTRLTVL.

This clone was counted a few times. The chain uses TRBV10-2 and TRBJ2-2; D is unclear. V shed 1 base and J shed 5 bases, with 5 bases lying between them. This CDR3 contains 13 residues. Per germline, CDR1 WSHSY and CDR2 SAAADI. The CDR3 bases are TGCGCCAGCAGTGAGTTAAGGACCGGGGAGCTGTTTTTT. Its protein product is CASSELRTGELFF.

The V call is TRBV6-5, the J call TRBJ2-2; 7 nucleotides match TRBD2. CDR1 MNHEY and CDR2 SVGAGI come from the germline V gene. The CDR3 has 14 residues. Trimming cost V 2 bases and J 11 bases; bases outside gene matches: 8. The CDR3 is CASSYGTTISELFF. The DNA of the CDR3 is TGTGCCAGCAGTTACGGGACTACAATCAGTGAGCTGTTTTTT.

This clone appeared a few times. The rearrangement links TRBV5-5 to TRBJ1-1; tentatively, D is TRBD1 (6 bases). Germline lookup yields CDR1 SGHKS and CDR2 YYEKEE (reference sequence). The CDR3 sequence is 13 residues long. V was cut by 2 bases and J by 4 bases, with 9 bases left in between. CDR3 sequence reads: CASSFWGATEAFF. CDR3 nucleotides: TGTGCCAGCAGCTTTTGGGGGGCCACTGAAGCTTTCTTT.

The chain employs TRBV28 and TRBJ2-7; 8 bases match TRBD1. The germline gives CDR1 MDHEN, CDR2 SYDVKM. The CDR3 loop spans 14 amino acids. Trimming cost V 3 bases and J 5 bases; bases outside gene matches: 6. Here the CDR3 reads CASSFPQGANEQYF. The CDR3 coding sequence is TGTGCCAGCAGTTTTCCGCAGGGGGCGAACGAGCAGTACTTC.

In its sample, this clone was seen a few times. The chain joins TRBV7-2 to TRBJ2-5, with D hard to call. The CDR3 is made up of 14 amino acids. Trimming took 2 bases from V and 5 from J, leaving 12 bases between them. Looked up from germline, CDR1 is SGHTA and CDR2 is FQGNSA. This CDR3 reads CASSLLGAQETQYF. The CDR3, as DNA: TGTGCCAGCAGCTTACTCGGAGCCCAGGAGACCCAGTACTTC.

The V and J genes are TRBV6-5 and TRBJ2-3, with D unclear. V was cut by 5 bases and J by 5 bases, with 8 bases left in between. Germline V CDR1 and CDR2: MNHEY, SVGAGI. This CDR3 region has 12 residues. CDR3 bases: TGTGCCAGCAGTACGCCCGGAGATACGCAGTATTTT. This codes for CASSTPGDTQYF.

Concerning this clone itself: Other DNA sequences in this specimen translate into the identical CDR3. V and J are TRBV6-5 and TRBJ2-1; 7 bases agree with TRBD1. Trimming at V came to 8 bases and at J to 5 bases, leaving 9 bases not matched to a gene. CDR1 and CDR2 from the germline V gene are MNHEY and SVGAGI. This CDR3 has 14 residues. CDR3 coding DNA: TGTGCCAGCGGCCGACAGGGCACTAACAATGAGCAGTTCTTC. Translating it yields CASGRQGTNNEQFF.